The 5 T cell receptor beta chains below were found in one sample sequenced in a study of blood T cell repertoires in COVID-19. Clones were sequenced by immunoSEQ multiplex PCR, and TCRdb holds only the in-frame ones, with some missing. This table has around 400,000 clones, around nine tenths appearing once. The sequencing sample was made of PBMCs or T cells enriched from blood (not recorded which). Source of these receptors: a woman younger than 30 who had been exposed to COVID-19.

The V call is TRBV18, the J call TRBJ1-2, with 8 bases lining up with TRBD1. The CDR3 is made up of 17 amino acids. The J segment lost 6 bases and the V segment lost 0 bases, leaving 12 bases of the junction unmatched. Germline V lookup: CDR1 KGHSH, CDR2 LQKENI. In DNA form, the CDR3 reads TGTGCCAGCTCACCACCGTTCCTCAGGACAGGGTCGGATGGCTACACCTTC. Its protein product is CASSPPFLRTGSDGYTF.

The chain links TRBV4-1 to TRBJ2-5, with a possible D match to TRBD1 (6 bases). Germline values: CDR1 MGHRA, CDR2 YSYEKL. There are 13 residues in the CDR3. V was shortened by 2 bases and J by 7 bases, with 11 bases between the two germline ends. CDR3 coding DNA: TGCGCCAGCAGCCAAAACAGGGTCCGGACCCAGTACTTC. Translating it yields CASSQNRVRTQYF.

The genes are TRBV2 and TRBJ1-5; D is unresolved. Germline V gene sequence: CDR1 SNHLY, CDR2 FYNNEI. Trimming removed 6 bases at V and 5 bases at J, with 20 bases between. The CDR3 spans 16 residues. DNA for the CDR3: TGTGCCAGCAGCGGGGAGGTGGGAGCCTTCGATCAGCCCCAGCATTTT. This gives the protein CASSGEVGAFDQPQHF.

V usage is TRBV5-6 and J usage is TRBJ2-7, with D possibly TRBD2 on 5 matching bases. The CDR3 is made up of 11 amino acids. The germline V gene encodes CDR1 SGHDT and CDR2 YYEEEE. V lost 0 bases to trimming and J lost 7 bases, with 5 bases between them. The CDR3 DNA reads as TGTGCCAGCAGCTTGGGCGGGGAGCAGTACTTC. Translating gives CASSLGGEQYF.

The chain joins TRBV5-1 to TRBJ2-3, with 9 bases fitting TRBD2. J lost 2 bases, V lost 2 bases, and 6 bases had no gene match. CDR1 is SGHRS, CDR2 YFSETQ, per germline. The CDR3 consists of 16 residues. The CDR3 coding sequence is TGCGCCAGCAGCTTAGGACTAGCGACAAACACAGATACGCAGTATTTT. As protein: CASSLGLATNTDTQYF.